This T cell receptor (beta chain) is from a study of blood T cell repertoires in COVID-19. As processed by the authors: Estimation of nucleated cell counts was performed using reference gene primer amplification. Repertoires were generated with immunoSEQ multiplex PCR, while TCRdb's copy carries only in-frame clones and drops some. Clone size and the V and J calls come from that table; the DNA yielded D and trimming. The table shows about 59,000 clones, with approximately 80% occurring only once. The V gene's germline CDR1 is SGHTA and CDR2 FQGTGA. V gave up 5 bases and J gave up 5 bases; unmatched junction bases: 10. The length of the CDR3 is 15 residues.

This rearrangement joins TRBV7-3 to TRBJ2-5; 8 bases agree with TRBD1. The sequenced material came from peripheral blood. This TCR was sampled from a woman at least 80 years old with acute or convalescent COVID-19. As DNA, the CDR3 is TGTGCCAGCAGCCCCCGGACAGGGATGAGGGAGACCCAGTACTTC. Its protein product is CASSPRTGMRETQYF.